The 25 T cell receptor beta chains below come from one sample, sequenced in a study of persistence of HIV-infected CD4 T cells. No antigen has been assigned to these receptors. Nonspecific anti-CD3/anti-CD28 bead stimulation represents the broad CD4+ T cell repertoire. CD4+ T cells upregulating both CD40 ligand and CD69 were sorted as responding cells. This was the immunoSEQ version 4 assay in survey mode. Profiled with immunoSEQ multiplex PCR; TCRdb holds only in-frame clones, not every one. The table lists roughly 43,000 clones, approximately 88% of them singletons. Specimen: CD4+ T cells sorted from PBMCs after approximately 19-hour stimulation, collected from a patient who received antiretroviral therapy. These receptors were collected from an adult man with HIV who was CMV-seropositive.

The V and J genes are TRBV19 and TRBJ1-1; no reliable D call. There are 16 residues in the CDR3. From germline, CDR1 is LNHDA and CDR2 SQIVND (reference sequence). V was clipped by 2 bases and J by 3 bases, with 16 bases between them. The CDR3 sequence: CASSIQAGRRYTEAFF. CDR3 sequence (DNA): TGTGCCAGTAGTATACAGGCAGGTCGGCGGTACACTGAAGCTTTCTTT.

The chain is built from TRBV6-5 and TRBJ2-7; D remains ambiguous. CDR3 length: 13 amino acids. With 4 bases removed from V and 4 bases from J, the gap between germline ends came to 11 bases. In germline, CDR1 is MNHEY, CDR2 SVGAGI. CDR3: CASSSASGYEQYF. CDR3 DNA sequence: TGTGCCAGCAGTTCCGCGAGTGGGTACGAGCAGTACTTC.

The chain joins TRBV6-5 to TRBJ1-5; the D gene is possibly TRBD1 (5 bases). In germline, CDR1 is MNHEY, CDR2 SVGAGI. CDR3 length: 16 amino acids. V was pared by 0 bases and J by 0 bases, with 9 bases between. The CDR3 region is CASSYSRGGSNQPQHF. Here the CDR3 DNA reads TGTGCCAGCAGTTACTCGCGGGGGGGTAGCAATCAGCCCCAGCATTTT.

The chain employs TRBV19 and TRBJ1-1, with D tentatively TRBD1 (5 bases). The CDR3 covers 15 residues. V lost 6 bases and J 5 bases, leaving 19 bases between the germline ends. Germline CDR1 is LNHDA and CDR2 is SQIVND (reference sequence). The CDR3 DNA is TGTGCCAGTAGCCTCCCCGGGACTTTGGGAACTGAAGCTTTCTTT. This encodes CASSLPGTLGTEAFF.

The rearrangement links TRBV19 to TRBJ1-6; tentatively, D is TRBD1 (5 bases). This CDR3 has 13 amino acids. Trimming shortened V by 7 bases and J by 8 bases, and 12 bases separated the two germline ends. The germline V gene has CDR1 LNHDA and CDR2 SQIVND (reference sequence). The CDR3 spells CASNVKGHSPLHF. In DNA form, the CDR3 reads TGTGCCAGTAATGTTAAGGGACATTCACCCCTCCACTTT.

The chain employs TRBV4-1 and TRBJ1-6; D remains ambiguous. The V end was cut by 0 bases, the J end by 5 bases, with 8 bases between. The CDR3 sequence is 15 residues long. CDR1 is MGHRA, CDR2 YSYEKL, per germline. Here the CDR3 reads CASSQEGLNNSPLHF. Here the CDR3 DNA reads TGCGCCAGCAGCCAAGAGGGCCTTAATAATTCACCCCTCCACTTT.

V gene TRBV6-5 combines with J gene TRBJ1-2; possible D gene TRBD1, 6 bases. The CDR3 contains 13 residues. Trimming removed 5 bases at V and 2 bases at J, with 9 bases between. The germline CDR1 and CDR2 sequences are MNHEY and SVGAGI. CDR3 coding DNA: TGTGCCAGCAGTAGCGGACAGAACTATGGCTACACCTTC. Its protein product is CASSSGQNYGYTF.

The chain employs TRBV7-2 and TRBJ1-1, with no clear D. The CDR3 has 14 residues. Trimming took 1 base from V and 3 from J, leaving 9 bases between them. The V gene's germline CDR1 is SGHTA and CDR2 FQGNSA. The CDR3 sequence: CASSLDDRDTEAFF. The DNA for the CDR3 is TGTGCCAGCAGCTTAGATGATCGGGACACTGAAGCTTTCTTT.

The chain joins TRBV28 to TRBJ1-2; the D is unclear. The ends were cut back, 5 bases at V and 5 bases at J, with 12 bases in the middle. CDR3 size: 13 residues. The germline V gene has CDR1 MDHEN and CDR2 SYDVKM. In DNA, the CDR3 is TGTGCCAGCAGTCCGGACCTAATTTATGGCTACACCTTC. It yields the protein CASSPDLIYGYTF.

The chain carries TRBV14 and TRBJ1-1, with a weak D call TRBD1 (6 bases). Germline CDR1 and CDR2: SGHDN and FVKESK. V was pared by 0 bases and J by 4 bases, with 15 bases between. This CDR3 has 16 amino acids. The CDR3 DNA is TGTGCCAGCAGCCAAGACGGGTTGGGGGGGCTCACTGAAGCTTTCTTT. Amino acid sequence: CASSQDGLGGLTEAFF.

The V gene is TRBV5-1, the J gene TRBJ2-2; 9 bases fit TRBD1. Germline assignment: CDR1 SGHRS and CDR2 YFSETQ. The J segment lost 8 bases and the V segment lost 6 bases, leaving 11 bases of the junction unmatched. The CDR3 spans 15 residues. The CDR3 here is CASTLGQGTLGELFF. CDR3 DNA: TGCGCCAGCACCCTTGGACAGGGGACATTGGGGGAGCTGTTTTTT.

The V and J genes are TRBV28 and TRBJ1-6; D is possibly TRBD1 (6 bases). Trimming shortened V by 5 bases and J by 9 bases, and 14 bases separated the two germline ends. CDR3 length: 14 residues. Germline CDR1 is MDHEN and CDR2 is SYDVKM. CDR3 sequence (DNA): TGTGCCAGCAGTCTCCGGGACATATCTTCACCCCTCCACTTT. Translation gives CASSLRDISSPLHF.

This chain uses TRBV5-4 with TRBJ1-1; D is unresolved. The germline gives CDR1 SGHNT, CDR2 YYREEE (reference sequence). V shed 4 bases and J shed 3 bases, with 10 bases lying between them. The CDR3 is made up of 13 amino acids. CDR3 protein: CASSPDSDTEAFF. The CDR3 DNA reads as TGTGCCAGCAGCCCAGATTCTGACACTGAAGCTTTCTTT. Full variable domain (remainder filled in from reference TRBV5-4 and TRBJ1-1): ETGVTQSPTHLIKTRGQQVTLRCSSQSGHNTVSWYQQALGQGPQFIFQYYREEENGRGNFPPRFSGLQFPNYSSELNVNALELDDSALYLCASSPDSDTEAFFGQGTRLTVV.

The gene calls are TRBV6-1 and TRBJ1-2; D is undetermined. V dropped 3 bases and J dropped 8 bases, with 13 bases sitting between them. The germline gives CDR1 MNHNS, CDR2 SASEGT. This CDR3 spans 13 amino acids. As DNA, the CDR3 is TGTGCCAGCAGTGAGGCGGGGAGGGAAGGCTACACCTTC. Its protein product is CASSEAGREGYTF.

The chain couples TRBV6-6 to TRBJ2-7; TRBD1 agrees at 8 bases. The germline V gene encodes CDR1 MNHNY and CDR2 SVGAGI (reference sequence). Trimming took 2 bases from V and 2 from J; bases not matched to a gene: 2. The CDR3 extends over 14 amino acids. The CDR3 region has the DNA TGTGCCAGCAGTTACAACAGGGGGACCTACGAGCAGTACTTC. Its translation is CASSYNRGTYEQYF.

This clone has a handful of counts. This chain joins TRBV19 and TRBJ1-2; D uncertain. Per the germline V gene, CDR1 is LNHDA and CDR2 is SQIVND (reference sequence). The CDR3 sequence is 15 residues long. Trimming removed 3 bases at V and 4 bases at J, with 15 bases between. CDR3 sequence: CASSMVNEVSYGYTF. As DNA, the CDR3 is TGTGCCAGTAGTATGGTTAATGAAGTCAGCTATGGCTACACCTTC.

In this sample, this clone turned up a few times. The rearrangement uses TRBV19 and TRBJ1-6, with D unresolved. Per germline, CDR1 LNHDA and CDR2 SQIVND (reference sequence). This CDR3 has 16 residues. V lost 7 bases and J 8 bases, leaving 21 bases between the germline ends. CDR3 in DNA: TGTGCCAGTAAGTGGAAAGGATGGCTGCTAGATTCACCCCTCCACTTT. It translates to CASKWKGWLLDSPLHF.

By frequency in the sample, this clone is medium-sized (0.01 to 0.1%). V and J are TRBV19 and TRBJ1-5; possible D gene TRBD1, 6 bases. Trimming left V 4 bases short and J 6 bases short, with 16 bases between. Per the germline V gene, CDR1 is LNHDA and CDR2 is SQIVND (reference sequence). The CDR3 has 15 amino acids. The CDR3 spells CASSKGGGLGQPQHF. CDR3 bases: TGTGCCAGTAGTAAGGGAGGGGGGCTTGGTCAGCCCCAGCATTTT.

This clone was detected only once. The chain couples TRBV5-6 to TRBJ1-4; the D gene is possibly TRBD1 (6 bases). This CDR3 contains 16 residues. Germline V gene lookup returns CDR1 SGHDT and CDR2 YYEEEE. The V end was cut by 3 bases, the J end by 6 bases, with 18 bases between. The CDR3 bases are TGTGCCAGCAGCTCTAGGCGAGGGGGTTTGGATGAAAAACTGTTTTTT. Protein product: CASSSRRGGLDEKLFF.

The chain couples TRBV2 to TRBJ1-5; D not certain. V lost 2 bases, J lost 4 bases, and 6 bases lay in between. Germline loops: CDR1 SNHLY, CDR2 FYNNEI. The length of the CDR3 is 13 residues. The CDR3 DNA reads TGTGCCAGCAGTGAAAGCCTAAATCAGCCCCAGCATTTT. Translated, it gives CASSESLNQPQHF.

The V gene is TRBV24-1, the J gene TRBJ2-7; the D is unclear. V was shortened by 4 bases and J by 6 bases, with 12 bases between the two germline ends. Per the germline V gene, CDR1 is KGHDR and CDR2 is SFDVKD. The CDR3 extends over 13 amino acids. The CDR3 sequence is CATSDPPGGEQYF. DNA of the CDR3: TGTGCCACCAGTGACCCCCCCGGCGGCGAGCAGTACTTC.

The gene calls are TRBV5-1 and TRBJ1-1; 10 bases are a match to TRBD1. The germline V gene encodes CDR1 SGHRS and CDR2 YFSETQ. The CDR3 consists of 16 residues. With V trimmed by 4 bases and J by 1 base, 7 bases remained unmatched. CDR3 nucleotides: TGCGCCAGCAGCCGAGACAGGGGGCAAGGGAACACTGAAGCTTTCTTT. It encodes CASSRDRGQGNTEAFF.

This rearrangement joins TRBV5-1 to TRBJ2-1; TRBD2 is a possible D gene (5 bases). The germline V gene has CDR1 SGHRS and CDR2 YFSETQ. With 1 base removed from V and 0 bases from J, the gap between germline ends came to 8 bases. The CDR3 spans 15 residues. CDR3 loop: CASSLSGNSYNEQFF. In DNA, the CDR3 is TGCGCCAGCAGCTTGTCGGGGAACTCCTACAATGAGCAGTTCTTC.

V is TRBV24-1 and J is TRBJ2-3, with 9 nucleotides matching TRBD1. Per the germline V gene, CDR1 is KGHDR and CDR2 is SFDVKD. The CDR3 length is 14 residues. The J segment lost 7 bases and the V segment lost 11 bases, leaving 12 bases of the junction unmatched. The CDR3 DNA sequence: TGTGCCAGTCAACAGGGGGCCCCAGGGAATACGCAGTATTTT. As protein: CASQQGAPGNTQYF.

In the case of this clone: The same CDR3 also results from other DNA sequences found in this sample. This sequence joins TRBV19 and TRBJ2-3; TRBD2 matches 9 bases. The germline V gene encodes CDR1 LNHDA and CDR2 SQIVND (reference sequence). The CDR3 contains 14 residues. V lost 4 bases to trimming and J lost 4 bases; unmatched junction nucleotides: 3. In DNA form, the CDR3 reads TGTGCCAGTAGTAGGCGGGGGGGCGCAGATACGCAGTATTTT. It yields the protein CASSRRGGADTQYF.